The present entry profiles one T cell receptor beta chain with its context. Its cognate antigen is unknown. The source of the sample is a study of PD-L1 blockade in urothelial cancer. Study summary: Atezolizumab therapy began for patients at some point between 2014 and 2015, dosed at 1,200 mg intravenously every 3 weeks. Analysis of the blood was performed 3 weeks (second dose) and 6 weeks after treatment start.

The method was immunoSEQ multiplex PCR; TCRdb's version includes in-frame clones alone and lacks a portion of them. Of over 65,000 clones detected, roughly 80% appear once; the ten largest clones hold 4.7%. Germline CDR1 SGHAT, CDR2 FQNNGV. The length of the CDR3 is 15 residues. Deletions cut 3 bases from V and 1 base from J, with 13 bases between. Notes on the study in general: Survival was better when pretreatment blood TCR clonality fell below the median. Durable-benefit patients expanded tumor-associated blood clones more at 3 weeks.

This clonotype originated in a man between 70 and 80 years old with urothelial cancer. The sample here was PBMCs, taken around atezolizumab (anti-PD-L1) treatment. This chain links TRBV11-2 with TRBJ2-7; D gene ambiguous. CDR3 protein: CASSLAPTGSYEQYF. The DNA for the CDR3 is TGTGCCAGCAGCTTGGCCCCCACGGGTTCCTACGAGCAGTACTTC. Combining the CDR3 with reference TRBV11-2 and TRBJ2-7 gives the whole variable domain EAGVAQSPRYKIIEKRQSVAFWCNPISGHATLYWYQQILGQGPKLLIQFQNNGVVDDSQLPKDRFSAERLKGVDSTLKIQPAKLEDSAVYLCASSLAPTGSYEQYFGPGTRLTVT.